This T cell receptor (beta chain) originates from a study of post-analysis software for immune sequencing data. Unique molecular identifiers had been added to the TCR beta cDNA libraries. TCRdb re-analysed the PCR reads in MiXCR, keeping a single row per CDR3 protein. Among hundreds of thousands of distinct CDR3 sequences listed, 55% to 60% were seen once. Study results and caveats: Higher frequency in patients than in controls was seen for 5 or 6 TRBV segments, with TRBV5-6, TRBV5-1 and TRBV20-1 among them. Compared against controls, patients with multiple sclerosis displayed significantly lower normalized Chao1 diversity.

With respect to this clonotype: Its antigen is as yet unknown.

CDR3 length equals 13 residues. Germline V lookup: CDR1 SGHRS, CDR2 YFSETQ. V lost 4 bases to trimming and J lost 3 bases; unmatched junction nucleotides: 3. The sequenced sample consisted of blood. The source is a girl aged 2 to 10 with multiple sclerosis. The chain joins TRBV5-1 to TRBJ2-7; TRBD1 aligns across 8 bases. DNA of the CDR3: TGCGCCAGCAGCGAAGGGACAGGCTACGAGCAGTACTTC. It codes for CASSEGTGYEQYF.